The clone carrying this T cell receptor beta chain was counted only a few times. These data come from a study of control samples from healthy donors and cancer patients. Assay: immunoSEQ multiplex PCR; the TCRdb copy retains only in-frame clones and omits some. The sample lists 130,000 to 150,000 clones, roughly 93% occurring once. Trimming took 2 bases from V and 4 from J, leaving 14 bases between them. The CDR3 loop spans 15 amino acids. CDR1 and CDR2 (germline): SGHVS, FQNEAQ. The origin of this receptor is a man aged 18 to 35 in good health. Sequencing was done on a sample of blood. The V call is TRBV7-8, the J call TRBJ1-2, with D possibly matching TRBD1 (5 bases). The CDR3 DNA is TGTGCCAGCAGCTTACCAGGGCCCCTTGGCTATGGCTACACCTTC. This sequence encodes CASSLPGPLGYGYTF.